The present entry profiles one T cell receptor beta chain with its context. TCRdb reworked the 5' RACE reads into one entry per CDR3 protein, no DNA. The sample spans approximately 150,000 distinct CDR3 sequences; the ten largest clones claim 7.4%. The data originate from a study of monozygotic twins with inflammatory bowel disease. The sequencing input was blood. This clonotype was obtained from a human donor with ulcerative colitis or Crohn's disease, or a healthy co-twin of an affected twin (not recorded which).

CDR3 in amino acids: CASSHRDPSKNSPLHF. This chain uses TRBV5-1 with TRBJ1-6. Looked up from germline, CDR1 is SGHRS and CDR2 is YFSETQ. The CDR3 contains 16 residues.